This T cell receptor (beta chain) appears in the sequencing data of a study of technical replicates of blood from several donors. This CDR3 is built from 14 residues. From germline, CDR1 is MDHEN and CDR2 SYDVKM. V was shortened by 6 bases and J by 5 bases, with 16 bases between the two germline ends. TCRdb's copy holds only in-frame clones and misses some; the assay was immunoSEQ multiplex PCR. The data contain approximately 97,000 clones, approximately 96% of them singletons. The receptor comes from a human donor in good health. Material: T cells isolated from PBMCs. The rearrangement joins TRBV28 to TRBJ1-1; D possibly corresponds to TRBD1 (5 bases). The CDR3 loop is CASSPPGAGTEAFF. CDR3 sequence (DNA): TGTGCCAGCAGCCCCCCTGGGGCAGGGACTGAAGCTTTCTTT.